These 8 T cell receptor beta chains were sequenced from one sample in a study of regulatory T cells in long-lasting Graves disease listed by TCRdb under 2021. The time point label corresponds to: persistent/refractory GD, antithyroid drugs over 5 years with positive TRAb. RNA was extracted from PBMCs in TRIzol for both TCR sequencing and RNA sequencing. Library construction relied on multiplex PCR. The sequencer was an Illumina HiSeq 4000. iRepertoire HTBI primers and Arm-PCR amplification of CDR3 regions were used to construct TCR beta libraries. TCRdb reprocessing: public reads trimmed at Q25 with fastp, clones called with MiXCR, in-frame beta chains kept. Rows merge per CDR3 protein into single entries with the most common DNA and genes. The table for this sample lists about 450,000 distinct CDR3 sequences; 20% to 25% of them were counted only once. The top ten constitute around 26% of the sample.

The sample here was peripheral blood mononuclear cells (PBMCs), taken when the disease was refractory, from a patient treated with antithyroid drugs. Receptors were obtained from a female donor with Graves disease.

This clonotype was found many times. The genes are TRBV7-8 and TRBJ2-1; 8 positions agree with TRBD2. The trim removed 5 bases at V and 5 bases at J, leaving 8 bases unmatched. The length of the CDR3 is 15 residues. CDR1 and CDR2 (germline): SGHVS, FQNEAQ. CDR3 region: CASSVPSGHDNEQFF. The CDR3 DNA follows: TGTGCCAGCAGCGTCCCTAGCGGGCACGACAATGAGCAGTTCTTC.

This clonotype was counted between two and nine times. V gene TRBV7-2 combines with J gene TRBJ2-5; D gene ambiguous. The CDR3 runs to 15 residues. V was shortened by 1 base and J by 5 bases, with 14 bases between the two germline ends. Germline V gene lookup returns CDR1 SGHTA and CDR2 FQGNSA. The CDR3 sequence: CASSLVVLGWETQYF. The CDR3 region has the DNA TGTGCCAGCAGCTTAGTGGTTTTGGGTTGGGAGACCCAGTACTTC.

This clonotype was counted only a few times. V and J are TRBV11-2 and TRBJ2-7; 8 bases map to TRBD2. The CDR3 has 15 residues. Trimming cost V 1 base and J 5 bases; bases outside gene matches: 7. CDR1 and CDR2 (germline): SGHAT, FQNNGV. The CDR3 nucleotides are TGTGCCAGCAGCTTAGCGGGAGGGCCTTTGAACGAGCAGTACTTC. This sequence encodes CASSLAGGPLNEQYF.

J is TRBJ1-1 and V is TRBV7-2; TRBD1 matches 8 bases. The CDR3 runs 15 residues. In germline, CDR1 is SGHTA, CDR2 FQGNSA. J was trimmed by 1 base and V by 7 bases; bases with no gene match: 8. CDR3 sequence: CASTDLDRANTEAFF. CDR3 bases: TGTGCCAGCACCGATCTGGACAGGGCGAACACTGAAGCTTTCTTT.

This clonotype appeared many times. The chain employs TRBV28 and TRBJ1-5; D is unclear. Between the trimmed V and J ends, which lost 6 bases and 4 bases, there was a span of 7 bases. CDR3 length: 12 residues. Germline values: CDR1 MDHEN, CDR2 SYDVKM. The CDR3 sequence is CASSDPNQPQHF. The CDR3 DNA sequence: TGTGCCAGCAGCGATCCTAATCAGCCCCAGCATTTT.

This clonotype has ten or more counts. This chain connects TRBV16 to TRBJ2-7; 7 positions match TRBD2. This CDR3 contains 17 residues. V shed 1 base and J 3 bases; nucleotides not matched to a gene: 12. Looked up from germline, CDR1 is KGHSY and CDR2 is FQNENV. CDR3 in DNA: TGTGCCAGCAGCCAATTTCGGCCGGGAGGCCTCAACTACGAGCAGTACTTC. The encoded protein is CASSQFRPGGLNYEQYF.

This clonotype was picked up a small number of times. The chain combines TRBV10-3 with TRBJ1-2; 9 bases map to TRBD1. Germline lookup yields CDR1 ENHRY and CDR2 SYGVKD. The V segment lost 1 base and the J segment 0 bases; nucleotides outside the gene matches: 3. CDR3 length: 16 residues. The CDR3 bases are TGTGCCATCAGTGAGTGGACAGGGGTTGCTAACTATGGCTACACCTTC. Its translation: CAISEWTGVANYGYTF.

This clonotype has just a few counts. The rearrangement links TRBV13 to TRBJ2-1; TRBD2 matches at 9 bases. J was trimmed by 7 bases and V by 4 bases; bases with no gene match: 2. The length of the CDR3 is 13 residues. Germline-derived CDR1 and CDR2 are PRHDT and FYEKMQ (reference sequence). CDR3 residues: CASSSSGRNEQFF. For the CDR3, the DNA is TGTGCCAGCAGCTCCAGCGGGAGGAATGAGCAGTTCTTC.